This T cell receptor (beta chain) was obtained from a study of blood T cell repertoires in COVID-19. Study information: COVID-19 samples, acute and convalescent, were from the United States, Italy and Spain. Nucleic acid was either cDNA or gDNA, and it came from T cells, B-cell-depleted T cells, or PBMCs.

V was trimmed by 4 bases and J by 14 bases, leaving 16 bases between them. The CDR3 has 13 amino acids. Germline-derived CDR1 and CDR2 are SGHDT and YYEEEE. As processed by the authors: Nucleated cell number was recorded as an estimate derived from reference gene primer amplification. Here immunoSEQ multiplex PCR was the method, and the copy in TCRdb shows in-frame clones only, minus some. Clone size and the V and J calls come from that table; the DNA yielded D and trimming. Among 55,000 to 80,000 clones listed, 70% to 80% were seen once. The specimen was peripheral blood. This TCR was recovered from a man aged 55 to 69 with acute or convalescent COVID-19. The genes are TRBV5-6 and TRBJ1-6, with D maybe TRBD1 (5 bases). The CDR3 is CASSERDSVTLHF. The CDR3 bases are TGTGCCAGCAGCGAGAGGGACTCGGTAACCCTCCACTTT.